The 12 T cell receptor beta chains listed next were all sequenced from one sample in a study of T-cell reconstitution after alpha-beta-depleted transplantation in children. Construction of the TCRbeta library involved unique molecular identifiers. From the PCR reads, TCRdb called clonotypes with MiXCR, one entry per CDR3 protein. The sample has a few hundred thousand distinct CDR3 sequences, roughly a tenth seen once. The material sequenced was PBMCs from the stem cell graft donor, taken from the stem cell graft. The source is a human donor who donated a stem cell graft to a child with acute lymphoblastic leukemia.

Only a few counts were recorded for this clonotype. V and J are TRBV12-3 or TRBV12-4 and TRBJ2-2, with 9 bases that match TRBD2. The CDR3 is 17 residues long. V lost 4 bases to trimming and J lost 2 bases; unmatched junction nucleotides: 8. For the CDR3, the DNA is TGTGCCAGCAGTTGGCCAGCGGGGGGACTCAACACCGGGGAGCTGTTTTTT. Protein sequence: CASSWPAGGLNTGELFF.

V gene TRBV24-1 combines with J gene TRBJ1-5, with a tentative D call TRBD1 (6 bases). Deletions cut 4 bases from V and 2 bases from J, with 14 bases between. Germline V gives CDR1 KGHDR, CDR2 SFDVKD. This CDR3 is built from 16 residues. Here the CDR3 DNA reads TGTGCCACCAGTGAACCGAACAGGGAGGGCAATCAGCCCCAGCATTTT. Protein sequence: CATSEPNREGNQPQHF.

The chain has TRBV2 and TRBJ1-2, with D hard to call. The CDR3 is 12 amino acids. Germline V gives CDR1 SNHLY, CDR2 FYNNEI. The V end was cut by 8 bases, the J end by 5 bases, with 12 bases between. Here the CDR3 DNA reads TGTGCCAGCGGCGAATTGACATATGGCTACACCTTC. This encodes CASGELTYGYTF.

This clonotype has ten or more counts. This CDR3 is CASSVDGANQPQHF. The CDR3 region has the DNA TGCGCCAGCAGTGTAGACGGAGCCAATCAGCCCCAGCATTTT. The chain recombines TRBV10-2 with TRBJ1-5; no clear D gene. Looked up from germline, CDR1 is WSHSY and CDR2 is SAAADI. The V and J ends lost 4 bases and 3 bases respectively, with 10 bases between them. CDR3 size: 14 residues.

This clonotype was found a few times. In DNA, the CDR3 is TGTGCCAGCAGTTATGGAAGGGGGTGGGAAGAGACCCAGTACTTC. Amino acids: CASSYGRGWEETQYF. This chain uses TRBV6-5 with TRBJ2-5, with TRBD1 as a possible D gene (6 bases). The CDR3 loop spans 15 amino acids. Per germline, CDR1 MNHEY and CDR2 SVGAGI. Trimming cost V 3 bases and J 3 bases, with 14 bases left between them.

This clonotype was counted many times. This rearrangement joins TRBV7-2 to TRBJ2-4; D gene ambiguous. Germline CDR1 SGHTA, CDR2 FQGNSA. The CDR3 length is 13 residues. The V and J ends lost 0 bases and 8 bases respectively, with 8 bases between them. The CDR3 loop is CASSLALWDIQYF. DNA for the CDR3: TGTGCCAGCAGCTTAGCGCTGTGGGACATTCAGTACTTC. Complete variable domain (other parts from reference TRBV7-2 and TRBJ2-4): GAGVSQSPSNKVTEKGKDVELRCDPISGHTALYWYRQSLGQGLEFLIYFQGNSAPDKSGLPSDRFSAERTGGSVSTLTIQRTQQEDSAVYLCASSLALWDIQYFGAGTRLSVL.

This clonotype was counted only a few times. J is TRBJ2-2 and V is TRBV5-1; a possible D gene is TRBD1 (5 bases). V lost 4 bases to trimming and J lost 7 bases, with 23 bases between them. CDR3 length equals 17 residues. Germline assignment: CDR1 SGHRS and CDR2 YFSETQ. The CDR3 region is CASSPLIGQLSGGELFF. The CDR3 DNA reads TGCGCCAGCAGCCCCTTAATAGGACAACTGTCTGGCGGGGAGCTGTTTTTT.

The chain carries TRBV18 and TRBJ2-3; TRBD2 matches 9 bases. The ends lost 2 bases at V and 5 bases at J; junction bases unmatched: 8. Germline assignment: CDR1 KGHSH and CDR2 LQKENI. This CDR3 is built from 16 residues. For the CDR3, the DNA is TGTGCCAGCTCACCAGCAGCGGGGGGCACCGGAGATACGCAGTATTTT. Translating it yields CASSPAAGGTGDTQYF. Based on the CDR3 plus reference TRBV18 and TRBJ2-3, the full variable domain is NAGVMQNPRHLVRRRGQEARLRCSPMKGHSHVYWYRQLPEEGLKFMVYLQKENIIDESGMPKERFSAEFPKEGPSILRIQQVVRGDSAAYFCASSPAAGGTGDTQYFGPGTRLTVL.

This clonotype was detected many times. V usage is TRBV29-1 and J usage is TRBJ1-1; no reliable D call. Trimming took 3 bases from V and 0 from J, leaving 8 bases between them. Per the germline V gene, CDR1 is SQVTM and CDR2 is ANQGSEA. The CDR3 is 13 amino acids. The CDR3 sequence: CSVENYMNTEAFF. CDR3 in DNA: TGCAGCGTTGAGAACTACATGAACACTGAAGCTTTCTTT.

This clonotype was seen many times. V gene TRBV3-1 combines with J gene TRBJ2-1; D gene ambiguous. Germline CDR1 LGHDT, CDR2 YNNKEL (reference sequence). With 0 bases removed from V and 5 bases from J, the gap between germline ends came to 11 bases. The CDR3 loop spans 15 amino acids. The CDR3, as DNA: TGTGCCAGCAGCCAAGACATGATAGCCCACAATGAGCAGTTCTTC. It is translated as CASSQDMIAHNEQFF.

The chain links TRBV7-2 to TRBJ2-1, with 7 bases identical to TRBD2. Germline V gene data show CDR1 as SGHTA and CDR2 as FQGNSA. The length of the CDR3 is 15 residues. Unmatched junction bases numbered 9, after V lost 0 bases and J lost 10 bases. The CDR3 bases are TGTGCCAGCAGCTTAGCTGCGGGGGTTATCGTCGAGCAGTTCTTC. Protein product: CASSLAAGVIVEQFF.

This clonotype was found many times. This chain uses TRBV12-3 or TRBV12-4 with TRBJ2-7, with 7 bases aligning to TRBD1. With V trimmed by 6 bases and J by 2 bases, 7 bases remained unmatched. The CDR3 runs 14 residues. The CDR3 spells CASSRGQVTYEQYF. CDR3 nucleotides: TGTGCCAGCAGCCGCGGACAGGTTACCTACGAGCAGTACTTC.